The T cell receptor beta chain under discussion was sequenced for a study of blood T cell repertoires in COVID-19. The CDR3 runs 17 residues. The germline CDR1 and CDR2 sequences are SGHVS and FQNEAQ. Trimming cost V 0 bases and J 2 bases; bases outside gene matches: 8. Clones were read by immunoSEQ multiplex PCR, and TCRdb kept only the in-frame ones, dropping some. The sample yields around 370,000 clones, approximately 90% seen once. Sequencing was carried out using peripheral blood. J is TRBJ2-3 and V is TRBV7-8; TRBD1 aligns across 7 bases. This TCR derives from a woman under 30 who had recovered from COVID-19. CDR3 nucleotide sequence: TGTGCCAGCAGCTTAGCCCACGGGACAGAATACACAGATACGCAGTATTTT. Its protein product is CASSLAHGTEYTDTQYF.